This TCR beta chain was profiled in a study of identical twins' blood T cells. Whole-study results and caveats: Mainly, cloneset size products determined shared clonotypes, twins included.

TCRdb re-analysed the 5' RACE reads in MiXCR, keeping a single row per CDR3 protein. The sample comprises roughly 340,000 distinct CDR3 sequences, roughly 27% of which are singletons, and 6.1% rests with the top ten. A note on this clonotype: Its antigen remains unknown.

The length of the CDR3 is 11 residues. CDR1 and CDR2 (germline): DFQATT, SNEGSKA (reference sequence). The V and J ends lost 6 bases and 11 bases respectively, with 14 bases between them. The source of this sequence is a woman aged 18 to 55 in good health. The sequencing sample was made of PBMCs. J is TRBJ1-5 and V is TRBV20-1, with D possibly matching TRBD1 (6 bases). The CDR3 coding sequence is TGCAGTGCCGAACAGGGTGGGTCCCAGCATTTT. Amino acids: CSAEQGGSQHF.